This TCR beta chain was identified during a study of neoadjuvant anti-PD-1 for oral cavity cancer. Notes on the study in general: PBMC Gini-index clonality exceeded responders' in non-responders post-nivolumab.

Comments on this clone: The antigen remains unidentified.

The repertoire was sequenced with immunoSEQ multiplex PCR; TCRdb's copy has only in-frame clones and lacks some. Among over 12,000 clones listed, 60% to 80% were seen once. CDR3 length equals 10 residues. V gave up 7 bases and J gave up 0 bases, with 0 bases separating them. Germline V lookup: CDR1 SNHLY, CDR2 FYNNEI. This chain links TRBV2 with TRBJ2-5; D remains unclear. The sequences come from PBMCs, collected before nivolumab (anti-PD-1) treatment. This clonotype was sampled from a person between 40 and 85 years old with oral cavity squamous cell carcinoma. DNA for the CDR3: TGTGCCAGCAACCAAGAGACCCAGTACTTC. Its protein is CASNQETQYF.